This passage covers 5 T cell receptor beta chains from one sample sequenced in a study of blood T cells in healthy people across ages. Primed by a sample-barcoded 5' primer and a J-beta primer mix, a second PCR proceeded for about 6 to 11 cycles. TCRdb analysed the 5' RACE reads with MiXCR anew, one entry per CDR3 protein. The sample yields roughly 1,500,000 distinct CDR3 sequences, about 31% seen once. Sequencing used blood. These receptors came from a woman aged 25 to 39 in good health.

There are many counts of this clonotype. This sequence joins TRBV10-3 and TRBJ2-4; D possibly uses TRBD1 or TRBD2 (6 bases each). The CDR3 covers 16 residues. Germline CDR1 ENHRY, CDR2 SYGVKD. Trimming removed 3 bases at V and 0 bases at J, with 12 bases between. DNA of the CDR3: TGTGCCATCAGTGAAGGGGGGAACTTAGCCAAAAACATTCAGTACTTC. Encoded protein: CAISEGGNLAKNIQYF.

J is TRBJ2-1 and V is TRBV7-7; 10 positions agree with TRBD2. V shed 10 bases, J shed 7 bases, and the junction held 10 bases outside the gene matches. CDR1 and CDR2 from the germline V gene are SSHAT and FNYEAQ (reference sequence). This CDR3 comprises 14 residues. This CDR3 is CATSSGGRGNEQFF. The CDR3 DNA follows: TGTGCCACCTCTAGCGGGGGCCGGGGGAATGAGCAGTTCTTC. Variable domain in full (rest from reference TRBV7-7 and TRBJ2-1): GAGVSQSPRYKVTKRGQDVTLRCDPISSHATLYWYQQALGQGPEFLTYFNYEAQPDKSGLPSDRFSAERPEGSISTLTIQRTEQRDSAMYRCATSSGGRGNEQFFGPGTRLTVL.

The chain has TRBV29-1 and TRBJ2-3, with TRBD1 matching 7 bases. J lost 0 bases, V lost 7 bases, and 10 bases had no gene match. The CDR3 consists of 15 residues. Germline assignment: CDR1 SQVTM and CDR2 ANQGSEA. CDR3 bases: TGCAGCGCCCATCGGACAGGCGCTAGCACAGATACGCAGTATTTT. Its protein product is CSAHRTGASTDTQYF.

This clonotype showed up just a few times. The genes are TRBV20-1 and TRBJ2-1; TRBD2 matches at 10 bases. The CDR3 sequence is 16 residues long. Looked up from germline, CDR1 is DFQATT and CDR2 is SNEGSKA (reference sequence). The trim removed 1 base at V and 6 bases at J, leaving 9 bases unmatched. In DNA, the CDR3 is TGCAGTGCTAGAGCTGATAGAGCGGGGGGGCCCAATGAGCAGTTCTTC. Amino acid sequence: CSARADRAGGPNEQFF.

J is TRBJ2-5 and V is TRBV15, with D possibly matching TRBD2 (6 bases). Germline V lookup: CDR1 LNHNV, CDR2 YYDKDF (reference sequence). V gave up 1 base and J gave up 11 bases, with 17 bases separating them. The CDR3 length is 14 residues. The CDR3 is CATSRVGGGNEQYF. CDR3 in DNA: TGTGCCACCAGCAGAGTCGGGGGAGGCAATGAGCAGTACTTC.